The table lists the clone carrying this T cell receptor beta chain with a count of one. The target antigen is unknown. These data belong to a study of blood T cells in healthy people across ages. Study results and caveats: More naive CD4+ cells and higher diversity marked long-lived donors relative to aged donors.

Sample-barcoded 5' priming and a J-beta primer mix drove a second PCR of about 7 to 11 cycles. TCRdb reprocessed the 5' RACE reads via MiXCR and lists one record per CDR3 protein. The sample holds about 800,000 distinct CDR3 sequences, 46% seen once. PBMCs numbering at least 7 million were isolated per sample. Between the trimmed V and J ends, which lost 2 bases and 9 bases, there was a span of 5 bases. The CDR3 spans 10 residues. The germline V gene encodes CDR1 DFQATT and CDR2 SNEGSKA (reference sequence). The receptor was derived from a man older than 75 in good health. The chain uses TRBV20-1 and TRBJ2-1; D is uncertain. The sample was blood. The CDR3 here is CSARSSEQFF. The CDR3 DNA reads as TGCAGTGCTAGAAGCAGTGAGCAGTTCTTC.